Below, 2 T cell receptor beta chains from the same sample are listed, as sequenced in a study of blood T cell repertoires in COVID-19. Measured with immunoSEQ multiplex PCR; TCRdb has only the in-frame clones, and not every one. The table includes 200,000 or so clones, about nine tenths detected once. Sequenced material: peripheral blood. The receptors were gathered from a man over 45 with acute or convalescent COVID-19.

CDR3 protein: CASSTDTSSNTEAFF. Written as DNA, the CDR3 is TGCGCCAGCAGTACAGATACTTCATCGAACACTGAAGCTTTCTTT. This sequence joins TRBV5-1 and TRBJ1-1; D unresolved. Per the germline V gene, CDR1 is SGHRS and CDR2 is YFSETQ. V was pared by 5 bases and J by 1 base, with 15 bases between. CDR3 length equals 15 residues.

This clone was counted a few times. The V and J genes are TRBV3-1 (or the pseudogene TRBV3-2) and TRBJ1-2, with a possible D match to TRBD1 (6 bases). V was cut by 2 bases and J by 4 bases, with 11 bases left in between. The germline gives CDR1 LGHDT, CDR2 YNNKEL (reference sequence). The CDR3 has 14 amino acids. CDR3 nucleotides: TGTGCCAGCAGCCAAACGACAGGACTCTATGGCTACACCTTC. Protein: CASSQTTGLYGYTF.